This T cell receptor (beta chain) was found in a study of post-analysis software for immune sequencing data. Study-wide points: Patients had higher frequencies than controls of roughly five TRBV segments, including TRBV5-6, TRBV5-1 and TRBV20-1.

Unique molecular identifiers had been added to the TCR beta cDNA libraries. TCRdb reanalysed the PCR reads using MiXCR and keeps one entry per CDR3 protein. The sample yields roughly 800,000 distinct CDR3 sequences, 25% to 30% seen once. This clonotype appeared a few times. Its antigen is as yet unknown. The V end was cut by 4 bases, the J end by 3 bases, with 14 bases between. Germline values: CDR1 SGHRS, CDR2 YFSETQ. The CDR3 consists of 14 residues. This sequence joins TRBV5-1 and TRBJ2-7; D remains unclear. This receptor was taken from a girl aged 5-17 years with multiple sclerosis. Sample: blood. In DNA form, the CDR3 reads TGCGCCAGCAGCAACTCAGAGGCCGACTACGAGCAGTACTTC. This translates into CASSNSEADYEQYF. Full variable domain (outside the CDR3, taken from reference TRBV5-1 and TRBJ2-7): KAGVTQTPRYLIKTRGQQVTLSCSPISGHRSVSWYQQTPGQGLQFLFEYFSETQRNKGNFPGRFSGRQFSNSRSEMNVSTLELGDSALYLCASSNSEADYEQYFGPGTRLTVT.